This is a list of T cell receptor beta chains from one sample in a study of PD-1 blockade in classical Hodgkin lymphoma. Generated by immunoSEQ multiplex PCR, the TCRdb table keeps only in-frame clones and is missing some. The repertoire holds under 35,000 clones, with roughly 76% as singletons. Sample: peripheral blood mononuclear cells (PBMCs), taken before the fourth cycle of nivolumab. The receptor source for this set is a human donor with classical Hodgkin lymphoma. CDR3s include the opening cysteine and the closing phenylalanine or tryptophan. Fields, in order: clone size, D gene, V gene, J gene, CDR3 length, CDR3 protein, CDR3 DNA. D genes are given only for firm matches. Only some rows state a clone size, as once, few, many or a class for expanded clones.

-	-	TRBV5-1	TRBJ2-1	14	CASSRLGASNEQFF	TGCGCCAGCAGCCGATTGGGCGCGTCGAATGAGCAGTTCTTC
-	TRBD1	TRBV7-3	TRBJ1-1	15	CASSFGGTGSFEAFF	TGTGCCAGCAGCTTTGGGGGGACAGGGAGTTTTGAAGCTTTCTTT
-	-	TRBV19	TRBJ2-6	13	CASRIGEANVLTF	TGTGCCAGCAGGATAGGGGAGGCCAACGTCCTGACTTTC
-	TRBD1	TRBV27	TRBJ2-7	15	CASSQGTGGRYEQYF	TGTGCCAGCAGTCAGGGGACAGGGGGCAGGTACGAGCAGTACTTC
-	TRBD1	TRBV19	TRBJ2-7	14	CASSRQGGPYEQYF	TGTGCCAGTAGTCGACAGGGGGGTCCCTACGAGCAGTACTTC
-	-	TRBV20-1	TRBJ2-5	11	CSARDEGTQYF	TGCAGTGCTAGGGATGAAGGGACCCAGTACTTC
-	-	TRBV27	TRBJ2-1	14	CASTPSTDYNEQFF	TGTGCCAGCACTCCCTCGACAGACTACAATGAGCAGTTCTTC
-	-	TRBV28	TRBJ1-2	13	CASRDDSGYGYTF	TGTGCCAGCAGGGACGATAGTGGATATGGCTACACCTTC
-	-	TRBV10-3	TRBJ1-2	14	CAISDMSGRYGYTF	TGTGCCATCAGTGACATGTCGGGTCGATATGGCTACACCTTC
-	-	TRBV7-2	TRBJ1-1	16	CASSKRRGVMNTEAFF	TGTGCCAGCAGCAAAAGACGGGGAGTCATGAACACTGAAGCTTTCTTT
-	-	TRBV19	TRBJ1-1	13	CASSYGQNTEAFF	TGTGCCAGTAGTTACGGGCAGAACACTGAAGCTTTCTTT
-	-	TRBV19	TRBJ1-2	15	CASTLGQGQNYGYTF	TGTGCCAGTACCCTCGGACAAGGACAAAACTATGGCTACACCTTC
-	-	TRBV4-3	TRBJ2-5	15	CASSQGGATGETQYF	TGCGCCAGCAGCCAAGGCGGGGCAACGGGAGAGACCCAGTACTTC
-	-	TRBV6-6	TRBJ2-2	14	CASRWAQATGELFF	TGTGCCAGCAGGTGGGCACAGGCGACCGGGGAGCTGTTTTTT
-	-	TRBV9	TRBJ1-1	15	CASRTSQGPNTEAFF	TGTGCCAGCAGGACAAGCCAGGGCCCGAACACTGAAGCTTTCTTT
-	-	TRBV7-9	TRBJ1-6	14	CASSLVEYNSPLHF	TGTGCCAGCAGCTTAGTGGAGTATAATTCACCCCTCCACTTT
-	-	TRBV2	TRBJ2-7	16	CASTIPALTSSYEQYF	TGTGCCAGCACTATCCCGGCACTTACGAGCTCCTACGAGCAGTACTTC
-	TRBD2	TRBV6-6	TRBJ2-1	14	CATWTSGRVNEQFF	TGTGCCACCTGGACTAGCGGGAGAGTTAATGAGCAGTTCTTC
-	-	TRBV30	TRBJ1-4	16	CAWANRYRAPNEKLFF	TGTGCCTGGGCCAATCGTTACAGGGCTCCTAATGAAAAACTGTTTTTT
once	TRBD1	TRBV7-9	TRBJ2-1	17	CASSRTRQGLSYNEQFF	TGTGCCAGCAGTCGAACCCGACAGGGCCTTTCCTACAATGAGCAGTTCTTC
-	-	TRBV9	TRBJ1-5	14	CASSLGGNGQPQHF	TGTGCCAGCAGCTTGGGGGGAAACGGCCAGCCCCAGCATTTT
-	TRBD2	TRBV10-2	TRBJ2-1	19	CASIRRRTRMFSSYNEQFF	TGCGCCAGCATCCGAAGGAGGACTAGGATGTTTAGCTCCTACAATGAGCAGTTCTTC
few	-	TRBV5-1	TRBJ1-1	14	CASSLEGGNTEAFF	TGCGCCAGCAGCTTGGAAGGGGGGAACACTGAAGCTTTCTTT
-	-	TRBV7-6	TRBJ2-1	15	CASSHRYGPKNEQFF	TGTGCCAGCAGCCATAGGTATGGCCCCAAGAATGAGCAGTTCTTC
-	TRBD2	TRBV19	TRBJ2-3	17	CASSMFGGAGSTDTQYF	TGTGCCAGTAGTATGTTCGGGGGGGCCGGGAGCACAGATACGCAGTATTTT
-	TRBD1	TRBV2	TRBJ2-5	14	CASSERTGAWAQYF	TGTGCCAGCAGTGAAAGGACAGGGGCATGGGCCCAGTACTTC
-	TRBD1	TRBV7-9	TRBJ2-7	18	CASSDTTRRTGGIYEQYF	TGTGCCAGCAGCGATACAACGAGAAGGACAGGGGGCATCTACGAGCAGTACTTC
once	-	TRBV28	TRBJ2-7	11	CASSVAYEQYF	TGTGCCAGCAGTGTAGCCTACGAGCAGTACTTC
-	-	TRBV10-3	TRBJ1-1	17	CAIKSDIDREGSTEAFF	TGTGCCATCAAATCCGATATCGACAGAGAGGGGTCCACTGAAGCTTTCTTT
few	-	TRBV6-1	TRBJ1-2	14	CASRGLRRGDGYTF	TGTGCCAGCAGGGGCCTCCGCCGGGGAGATGGCTACACCTTC
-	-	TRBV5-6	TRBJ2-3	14	CASSPGTSTDTQYF	TGTGCCAGCAGCCCCGGAACCAGCACAGATACGCAGTATTTT
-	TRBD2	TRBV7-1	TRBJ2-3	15	CASSRGLAGTDTQYF	TGTGCCAGCAGCCGGGGACTAGCGGGCACAGATACGCAGTATTTT
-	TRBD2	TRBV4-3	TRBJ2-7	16	CASSQDRLAVNYEQYF	TGCGCCAGCAGCCAAGATCGACTAGCTGTAAACTACGAGCAGTACTTC
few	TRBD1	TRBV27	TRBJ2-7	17	CASSFLSGTGAPYEQYF	TGTGCCAGCAGTTTCTTATCCGGGACAGGTGCCCCCTACGAGCAGTACTTC
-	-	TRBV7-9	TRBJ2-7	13	CASSLMARYEQYF	TGTGCCAGCAGCTTAATGGCTCGCTACGAGCAGTACTTC
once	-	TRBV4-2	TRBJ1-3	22	CASSQDFGGQISPGASGNTIYF	TGTGCCAGCAGCCAAGATTTCGGTGGACAGATAAGTCCAGGGGCCTCTGGAAACACCATATATTTT